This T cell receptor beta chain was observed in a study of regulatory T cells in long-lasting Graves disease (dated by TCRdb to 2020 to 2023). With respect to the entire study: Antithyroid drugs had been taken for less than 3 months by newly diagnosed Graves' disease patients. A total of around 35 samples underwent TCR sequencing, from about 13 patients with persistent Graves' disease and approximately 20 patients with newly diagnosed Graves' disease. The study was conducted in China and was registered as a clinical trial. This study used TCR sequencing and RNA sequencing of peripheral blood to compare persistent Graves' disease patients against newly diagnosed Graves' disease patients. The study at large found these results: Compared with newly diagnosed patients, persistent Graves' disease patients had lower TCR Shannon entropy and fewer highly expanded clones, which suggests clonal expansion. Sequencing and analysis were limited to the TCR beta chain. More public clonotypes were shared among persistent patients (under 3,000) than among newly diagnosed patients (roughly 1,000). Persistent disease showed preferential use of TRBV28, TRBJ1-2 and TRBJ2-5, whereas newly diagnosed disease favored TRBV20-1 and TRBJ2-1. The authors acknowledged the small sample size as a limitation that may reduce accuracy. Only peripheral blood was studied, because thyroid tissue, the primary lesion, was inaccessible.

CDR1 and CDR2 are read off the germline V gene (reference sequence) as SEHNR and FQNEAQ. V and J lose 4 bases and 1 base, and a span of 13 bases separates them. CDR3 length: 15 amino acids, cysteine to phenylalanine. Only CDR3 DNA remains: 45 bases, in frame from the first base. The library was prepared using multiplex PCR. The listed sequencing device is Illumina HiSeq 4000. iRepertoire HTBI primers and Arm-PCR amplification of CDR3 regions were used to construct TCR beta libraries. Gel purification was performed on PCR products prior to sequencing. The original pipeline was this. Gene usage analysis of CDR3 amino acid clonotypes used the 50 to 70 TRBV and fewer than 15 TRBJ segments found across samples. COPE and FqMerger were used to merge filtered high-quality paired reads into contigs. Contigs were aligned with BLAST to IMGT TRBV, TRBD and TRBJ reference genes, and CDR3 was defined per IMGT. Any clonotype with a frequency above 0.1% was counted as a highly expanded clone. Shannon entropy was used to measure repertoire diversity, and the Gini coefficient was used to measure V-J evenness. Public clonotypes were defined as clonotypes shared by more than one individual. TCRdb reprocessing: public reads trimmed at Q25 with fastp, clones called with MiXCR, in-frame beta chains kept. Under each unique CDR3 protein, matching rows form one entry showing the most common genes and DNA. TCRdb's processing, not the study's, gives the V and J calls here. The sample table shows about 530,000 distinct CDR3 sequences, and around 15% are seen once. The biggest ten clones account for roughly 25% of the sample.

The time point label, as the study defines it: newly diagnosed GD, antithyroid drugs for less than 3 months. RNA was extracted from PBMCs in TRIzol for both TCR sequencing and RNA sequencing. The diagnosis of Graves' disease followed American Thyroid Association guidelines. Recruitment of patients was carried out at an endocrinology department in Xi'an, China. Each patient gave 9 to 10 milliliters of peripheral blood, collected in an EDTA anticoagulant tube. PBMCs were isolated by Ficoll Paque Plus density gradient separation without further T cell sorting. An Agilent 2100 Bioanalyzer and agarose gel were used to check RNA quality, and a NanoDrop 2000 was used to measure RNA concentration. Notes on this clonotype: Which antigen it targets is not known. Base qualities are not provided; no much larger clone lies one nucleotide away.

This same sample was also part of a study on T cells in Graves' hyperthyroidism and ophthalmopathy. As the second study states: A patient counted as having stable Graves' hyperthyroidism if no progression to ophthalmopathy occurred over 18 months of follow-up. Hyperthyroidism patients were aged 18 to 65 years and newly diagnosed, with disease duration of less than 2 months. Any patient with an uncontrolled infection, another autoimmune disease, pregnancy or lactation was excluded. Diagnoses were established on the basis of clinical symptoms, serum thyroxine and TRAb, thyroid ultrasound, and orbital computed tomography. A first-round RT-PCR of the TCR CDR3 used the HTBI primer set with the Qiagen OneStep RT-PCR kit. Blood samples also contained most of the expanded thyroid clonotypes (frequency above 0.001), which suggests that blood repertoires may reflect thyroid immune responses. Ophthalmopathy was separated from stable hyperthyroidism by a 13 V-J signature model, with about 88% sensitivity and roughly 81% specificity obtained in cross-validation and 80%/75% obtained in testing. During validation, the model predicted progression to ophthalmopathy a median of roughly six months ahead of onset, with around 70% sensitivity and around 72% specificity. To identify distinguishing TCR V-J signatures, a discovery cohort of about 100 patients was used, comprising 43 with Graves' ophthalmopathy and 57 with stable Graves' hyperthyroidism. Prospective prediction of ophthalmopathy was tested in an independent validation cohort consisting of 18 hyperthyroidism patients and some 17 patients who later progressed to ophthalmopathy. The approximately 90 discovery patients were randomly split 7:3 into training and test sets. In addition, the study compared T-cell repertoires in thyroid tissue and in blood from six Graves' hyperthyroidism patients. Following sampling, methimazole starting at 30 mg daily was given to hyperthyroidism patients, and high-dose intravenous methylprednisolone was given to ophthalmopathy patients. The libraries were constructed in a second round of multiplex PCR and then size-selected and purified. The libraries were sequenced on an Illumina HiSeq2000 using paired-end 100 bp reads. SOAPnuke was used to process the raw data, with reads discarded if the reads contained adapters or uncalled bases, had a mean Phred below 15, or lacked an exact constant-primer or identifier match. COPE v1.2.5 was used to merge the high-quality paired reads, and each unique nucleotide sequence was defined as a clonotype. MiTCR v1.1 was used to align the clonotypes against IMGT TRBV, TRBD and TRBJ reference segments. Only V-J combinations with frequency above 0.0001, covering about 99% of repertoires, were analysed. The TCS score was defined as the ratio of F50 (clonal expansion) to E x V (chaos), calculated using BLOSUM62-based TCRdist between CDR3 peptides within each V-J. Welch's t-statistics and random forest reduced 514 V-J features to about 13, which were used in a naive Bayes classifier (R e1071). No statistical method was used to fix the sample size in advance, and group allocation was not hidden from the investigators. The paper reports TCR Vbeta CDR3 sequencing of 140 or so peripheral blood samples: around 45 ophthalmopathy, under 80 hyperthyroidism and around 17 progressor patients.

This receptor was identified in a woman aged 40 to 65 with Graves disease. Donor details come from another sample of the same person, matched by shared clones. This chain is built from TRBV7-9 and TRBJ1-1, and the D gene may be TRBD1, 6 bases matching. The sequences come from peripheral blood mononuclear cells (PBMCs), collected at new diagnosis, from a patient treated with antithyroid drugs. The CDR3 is CASSSPQTGNTEAFF. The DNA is TGTGCCAGCAGCTCCCCCCAGACAGGGAACACTGAAGCTTTCTTT. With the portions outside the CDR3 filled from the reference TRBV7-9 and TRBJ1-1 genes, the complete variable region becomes DTGVSQNPRHKITKRGQNVTFRCDPISEHNRLYWYRQTLGQGPEFLTYFQNEAQLEKSRLLSDRFSAERPKGSFSTLEIQRTEQGDSAMYLCASSSPQTGNTEAFFGQGTRLTVV.